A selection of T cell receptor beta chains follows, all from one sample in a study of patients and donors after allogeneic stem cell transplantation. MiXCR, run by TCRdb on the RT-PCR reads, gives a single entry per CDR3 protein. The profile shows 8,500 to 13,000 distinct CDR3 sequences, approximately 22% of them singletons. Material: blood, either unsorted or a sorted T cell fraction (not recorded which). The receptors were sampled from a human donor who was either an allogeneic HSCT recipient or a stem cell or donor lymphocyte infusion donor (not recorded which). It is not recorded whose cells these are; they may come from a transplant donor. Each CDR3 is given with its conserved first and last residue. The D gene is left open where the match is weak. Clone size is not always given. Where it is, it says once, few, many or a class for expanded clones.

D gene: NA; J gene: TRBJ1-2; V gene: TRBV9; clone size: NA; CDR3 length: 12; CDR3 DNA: TGTGCCAGCAGCGGCGGTAACTATGGCTACACCTTC; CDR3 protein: CASSGGNYGYTF
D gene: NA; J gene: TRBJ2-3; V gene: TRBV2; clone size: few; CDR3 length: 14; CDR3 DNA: TGTGCCAGCAGTGGAACAGGGCGATTGGATACGCAGTATTTT; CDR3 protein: CASSGTGRLDTQYF
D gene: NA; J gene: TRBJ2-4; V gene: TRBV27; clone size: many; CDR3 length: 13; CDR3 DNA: TGTGCCAGCAGTTTAGGTTACAAAAACATTCAGTACTTC; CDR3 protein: CASSLGYKNIQYF
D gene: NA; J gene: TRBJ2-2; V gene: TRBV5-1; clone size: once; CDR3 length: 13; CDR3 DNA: TGCGCCAGCAGCTTGGATGGGACCGGGGAGCTGTTTTTT; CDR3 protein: CASSLDGTGELFF
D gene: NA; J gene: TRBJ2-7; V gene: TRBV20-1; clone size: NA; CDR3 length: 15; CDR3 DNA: TGCAGTGCTAGAGGAGAAGGGGGGAAGGTCTACGAGCAGTACTTC; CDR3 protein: CSARGEGGKVYEQYF
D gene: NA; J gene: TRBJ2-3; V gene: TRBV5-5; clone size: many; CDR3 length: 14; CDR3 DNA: TGTGCCAGCAGCTTTGACGGGGGCACAGATACGCAGTATTTT; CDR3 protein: CASSFDGGTDTQYF
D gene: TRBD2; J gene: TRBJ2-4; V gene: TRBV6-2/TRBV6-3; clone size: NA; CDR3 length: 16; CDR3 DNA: TGTGCCAGCAGTTACACCAAGACTAGCGGGGGAAACATTCAGTACTTC; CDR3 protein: CASSYTKTSGGNIQYF
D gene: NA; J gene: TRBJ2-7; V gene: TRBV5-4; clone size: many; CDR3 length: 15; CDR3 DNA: TGTGCCAGCAGCTTGGAATCTGGGAAAGTCTACGAGCAGTACTTC; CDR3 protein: CASSLESGKVYEQYF
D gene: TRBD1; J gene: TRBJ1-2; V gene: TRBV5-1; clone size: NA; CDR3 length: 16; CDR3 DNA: TGCGCCAGCAGCTTGGGGCAGTGGCAGGGGGCGCGCGGCTACACCTTC; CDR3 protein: CASSLGQWQGARGYTF
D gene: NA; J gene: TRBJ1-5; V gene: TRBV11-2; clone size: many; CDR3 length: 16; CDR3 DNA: TGTGCCAGCAGCAGTCGTCCGGCGACGGCGAATCAGCCCCAGCATTTT; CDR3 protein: CASSSRPATANQPQHF
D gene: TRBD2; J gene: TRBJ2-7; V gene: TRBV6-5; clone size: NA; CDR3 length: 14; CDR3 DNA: TGTGCCAGCAGAAGACTAGCGGGTACCTACGAGCAGTACTTC; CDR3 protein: CASRRLAGTYEQYF
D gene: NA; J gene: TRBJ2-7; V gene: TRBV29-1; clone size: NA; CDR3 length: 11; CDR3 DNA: TGCAGCGTTGGGACCTACTACGAGCAGTACTTC; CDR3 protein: CSVGTYYEQYF
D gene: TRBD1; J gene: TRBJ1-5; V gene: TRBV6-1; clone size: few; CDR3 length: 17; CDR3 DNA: TGTGCCAGAAGATACGGGACAGAGCTGGAGCAAGGTCAGCCCCAGCATTTT; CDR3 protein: CARRYGTELEQGQPQHF
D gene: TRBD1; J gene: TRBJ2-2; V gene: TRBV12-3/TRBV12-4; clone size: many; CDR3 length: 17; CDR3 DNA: TGTGCCAGCAGTTTAGATAACAGGGGTCTTAACACCGGGGAGCTGTTTTTT; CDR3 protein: CASSLDNRGLNTGELFF
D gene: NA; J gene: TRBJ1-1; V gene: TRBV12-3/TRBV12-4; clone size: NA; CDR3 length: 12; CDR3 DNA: TGTGCCAGCAGTCCTCGGATGGGTGAAGCTTTCTTT; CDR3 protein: CASSPRMGEAFF
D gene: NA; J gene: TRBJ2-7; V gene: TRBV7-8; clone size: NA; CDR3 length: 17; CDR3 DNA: TGTGCCAGCAGCTTATTCCGCCCCCAAGCAGGGGGGGACGAGCAGTACTTC; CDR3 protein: CASSLFRPQAGGDEQYF
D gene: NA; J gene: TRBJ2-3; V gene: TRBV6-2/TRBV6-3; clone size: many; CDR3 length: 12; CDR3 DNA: TGTGCCAGCACCTCACTAGGGGATACGCAGTATTTT; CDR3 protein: CASTSLGDTQYF
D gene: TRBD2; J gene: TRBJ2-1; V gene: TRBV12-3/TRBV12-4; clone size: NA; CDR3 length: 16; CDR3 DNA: TGTGCCAGCAGTATCTCAGGGACTAGCGGGGGGGATGAGCAGTTCTTC; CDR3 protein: CASSISGTSGGDEQFF
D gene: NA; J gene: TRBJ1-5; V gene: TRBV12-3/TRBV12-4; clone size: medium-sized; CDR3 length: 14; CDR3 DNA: TGTGCCAGCAGTAAGGGTAGGGGCAATCAGCCCCAGCATTTT; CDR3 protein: CASSKGRGNQPQHF
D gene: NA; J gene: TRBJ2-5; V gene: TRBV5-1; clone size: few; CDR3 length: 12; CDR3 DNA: TGCGCCAGCAGCACCAACCGAGAGACCCAGTACTTC; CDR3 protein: CASSTNRETQYF
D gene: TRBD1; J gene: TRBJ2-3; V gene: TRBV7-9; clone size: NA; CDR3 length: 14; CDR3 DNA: TGTGCCAGCGCGGGACAGGGTCCCCCAGATACGCAGTATTTT; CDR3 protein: CASAGQGPPDTQYF
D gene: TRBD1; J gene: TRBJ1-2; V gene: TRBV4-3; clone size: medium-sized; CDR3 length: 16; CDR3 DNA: TGCGCCAGCAGCCAAGGGACAGGGAACGAGAACTATGGCTACACCTTC; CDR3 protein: CASSQGTGNENYGYTF
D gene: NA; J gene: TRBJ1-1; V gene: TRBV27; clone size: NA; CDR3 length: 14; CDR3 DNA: TGTGCCAGCAGTCCCCTGGGGGGGAACACTGAAGCTTTCTTT; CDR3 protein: CASSPLGGNTEAFF
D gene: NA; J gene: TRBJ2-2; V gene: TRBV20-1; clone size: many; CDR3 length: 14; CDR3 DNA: TGCAGTGCTCGTGACGAGGGTCAGGGCGGGGAGCTGTTTTTT; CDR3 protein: CSARDEGQGGELFF
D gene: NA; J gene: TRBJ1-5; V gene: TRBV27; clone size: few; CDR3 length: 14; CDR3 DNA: TGTGCCAGCAGTTCTATAGGGTTGTATGAGCCCCAGCATTTT; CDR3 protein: CASSSIGLYEPQHF
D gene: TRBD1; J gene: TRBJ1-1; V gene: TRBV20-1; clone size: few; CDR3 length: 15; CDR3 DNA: TGCAGTGCCCCGGTAGGGGGGACAGTGAACACTGAAGCTTTCTTT; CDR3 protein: CSAPVGGTVNTEAFF
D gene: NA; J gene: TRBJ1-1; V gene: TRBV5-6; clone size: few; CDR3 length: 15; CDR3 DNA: TGTGCCAGCAGCTGGGAGTTCGGGGGCGCCACTGAAGCTTTCTTT; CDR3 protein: CASSWEFGGATEAFF
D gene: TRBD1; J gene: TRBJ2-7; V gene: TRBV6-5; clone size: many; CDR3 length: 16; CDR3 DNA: TGTGCCAGCAGGCGATCTTCCGGGACAGGGGAATACGAGCAGTACTTC; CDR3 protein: CASRRSSGTGEYEQYF
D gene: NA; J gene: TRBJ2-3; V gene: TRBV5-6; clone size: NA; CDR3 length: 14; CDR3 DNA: TGTGCCAGCAGCTTGGGGGTATCCCCAGATACGCAGTATTTT; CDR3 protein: CASSLGVSPDTQYF
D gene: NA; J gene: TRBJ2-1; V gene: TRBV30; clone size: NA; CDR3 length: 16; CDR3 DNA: TGTGCCTGGAGCTTGGAATTTTCAGTTGTGTACAATGAGCAGTTCTTC; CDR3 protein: CAWSLEFSVVYNEQFF
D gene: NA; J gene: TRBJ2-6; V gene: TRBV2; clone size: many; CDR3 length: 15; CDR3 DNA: TGTGCCAGCACTGACAGGAGCTCTGGGGCCAACGTCCTGACTTTC; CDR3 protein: CASTDRSSGANVLTF
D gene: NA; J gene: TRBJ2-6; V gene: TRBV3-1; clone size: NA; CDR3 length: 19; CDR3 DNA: TGTGCCAGCAGCCGAAGCGGAGAGGGGGGGAACTCTGGGGCCAACGTCCTGACTTTC; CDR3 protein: CASSRSGEGGNSGANVLTF
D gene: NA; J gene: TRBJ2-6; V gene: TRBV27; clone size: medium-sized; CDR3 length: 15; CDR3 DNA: TGTGCCAGCAGTTCCCATACCTCTGGGGCCAACGTCCTGACTTTC; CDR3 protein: CASSSHTSGANVLTF
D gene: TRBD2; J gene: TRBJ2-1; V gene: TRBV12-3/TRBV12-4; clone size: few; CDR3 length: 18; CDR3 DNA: TGTGCCAGCAGTTTAGGGCTTACTAGCGGGGGGTCCCCCGGTGAGCAGTTCTTC; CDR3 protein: CASSLGLTSGGSPGEQFF
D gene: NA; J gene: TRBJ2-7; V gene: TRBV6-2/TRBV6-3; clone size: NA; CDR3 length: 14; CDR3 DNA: TGTGCCAGCACCCGCGAGACAGCAGTCCACGAGCAGTACTTC; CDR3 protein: CASTRETAVHEQYF
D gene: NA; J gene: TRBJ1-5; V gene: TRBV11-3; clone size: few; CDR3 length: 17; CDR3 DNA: TGTGCCAGCAGCGCAACCCGGGACTCCGTCACGGATGAGGCCCAGCATTTT; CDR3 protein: CASSATRDSVTDEAQHF
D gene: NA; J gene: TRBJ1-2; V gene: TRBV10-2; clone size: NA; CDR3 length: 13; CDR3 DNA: TGCGCCAGCAGTGAGGACGGATCCTATGCTTACACCTTC; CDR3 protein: CASSEDGSYAYTF
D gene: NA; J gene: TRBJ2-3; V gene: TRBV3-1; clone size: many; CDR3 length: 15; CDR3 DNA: TGTGCCAGCAGCCAAGATCGTGCGACCTCCTGGACGCAGTATTTT; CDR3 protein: CASSQDRATSWTQYF
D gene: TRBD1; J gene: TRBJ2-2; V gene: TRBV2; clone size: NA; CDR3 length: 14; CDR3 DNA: TGTGCCAGCGTGGGGACAGGGGGGCCCGGGGAGCTGTTTTTT; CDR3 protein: CASVGTGGPGELFF
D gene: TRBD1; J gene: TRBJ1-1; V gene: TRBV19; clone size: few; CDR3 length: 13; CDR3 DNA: TGTGCCAGTAGTCCCACAGGGGTCACTGAAGCTTTCTTT; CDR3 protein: CASSPTGVTEAFF
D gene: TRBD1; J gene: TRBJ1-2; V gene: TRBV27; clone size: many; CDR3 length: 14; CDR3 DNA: TGTGCCAGCAGTTGGGGGACAGGGGCTAACGACTACACCTTC; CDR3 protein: CASSWGTGANDYTF
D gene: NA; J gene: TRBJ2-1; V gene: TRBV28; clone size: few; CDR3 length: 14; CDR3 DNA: TGTGCCAGCAGTTTCGGGAGATTGTACAATGAGCAGTTCTTC; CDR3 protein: CASSFGRLYNEQFF
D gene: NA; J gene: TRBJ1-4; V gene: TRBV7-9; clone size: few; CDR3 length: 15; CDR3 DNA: TGTGCCAGCAGCCTCCAACAGACCACTAATGAAAAACTGTTTTTT; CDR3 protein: CASSLQQTTNEKLFF
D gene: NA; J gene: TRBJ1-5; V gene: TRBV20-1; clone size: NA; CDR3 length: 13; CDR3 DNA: TGCAGTGTTACGGACAGTTCTAATCAGCCCCAGCATTTT; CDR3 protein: CSVTDSSNQPQHF
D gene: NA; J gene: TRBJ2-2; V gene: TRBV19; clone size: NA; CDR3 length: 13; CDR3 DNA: TGTGCCAGTAGTCTCAGGGCCACCGGGGAGCTGTTTTTT; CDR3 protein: CASSLRATGELFF
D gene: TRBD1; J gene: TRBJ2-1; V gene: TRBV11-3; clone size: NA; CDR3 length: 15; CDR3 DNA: TGTGCCAGCACCTCGACAGGGTTGGGCGCCACTGAGCAGTTCTTC; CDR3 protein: CASTSTGLGATEQFF
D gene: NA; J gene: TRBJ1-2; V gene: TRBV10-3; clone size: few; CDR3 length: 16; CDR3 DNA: TGTGCCATCAGTGCTGCAGTATCGGGACTTGCCTATGGCTACACCTTC; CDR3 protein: CAISAAVSGLAYGYTF
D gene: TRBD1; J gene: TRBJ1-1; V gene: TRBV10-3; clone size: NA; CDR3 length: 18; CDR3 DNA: TGTGCCATCAGTCCAACAATCTCAAGACAGGGCCGGAACACTGAAGCTTTCTTT; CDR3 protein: CAISPTISRQGRNTEAFF
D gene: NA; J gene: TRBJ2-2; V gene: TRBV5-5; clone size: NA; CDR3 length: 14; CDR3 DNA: TGTGCCAGCAGCTTGGTGTGGCCAACCGGGGAGCTGTTTTTT; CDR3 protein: CASSLVWPTGELFF
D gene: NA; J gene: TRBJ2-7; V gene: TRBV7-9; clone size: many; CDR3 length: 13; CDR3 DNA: TGTGCCAGCAGCTTGGAAAGGAGTGCCGAGCAGTACTTC; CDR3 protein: CASSLERSAEQYF
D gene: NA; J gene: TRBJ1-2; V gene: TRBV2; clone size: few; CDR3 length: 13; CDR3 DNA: TGTGCCAGCAAACAGAATACTAACTATGGCTACACCTTC; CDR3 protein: CASKQNTNYGYTF